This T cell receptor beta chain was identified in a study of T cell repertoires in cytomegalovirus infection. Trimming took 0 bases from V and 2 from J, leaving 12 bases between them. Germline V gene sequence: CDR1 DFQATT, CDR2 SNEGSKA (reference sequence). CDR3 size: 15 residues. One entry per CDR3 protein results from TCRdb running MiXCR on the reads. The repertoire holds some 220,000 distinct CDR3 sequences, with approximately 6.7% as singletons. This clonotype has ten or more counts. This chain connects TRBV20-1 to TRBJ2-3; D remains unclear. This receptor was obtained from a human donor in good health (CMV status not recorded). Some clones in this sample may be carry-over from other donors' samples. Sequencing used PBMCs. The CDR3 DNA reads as TGCAGTGCTAGAGATCTCAAAGGGATCACAGATACGCAGTATTTT. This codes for CSARDLKGITDTQYF.